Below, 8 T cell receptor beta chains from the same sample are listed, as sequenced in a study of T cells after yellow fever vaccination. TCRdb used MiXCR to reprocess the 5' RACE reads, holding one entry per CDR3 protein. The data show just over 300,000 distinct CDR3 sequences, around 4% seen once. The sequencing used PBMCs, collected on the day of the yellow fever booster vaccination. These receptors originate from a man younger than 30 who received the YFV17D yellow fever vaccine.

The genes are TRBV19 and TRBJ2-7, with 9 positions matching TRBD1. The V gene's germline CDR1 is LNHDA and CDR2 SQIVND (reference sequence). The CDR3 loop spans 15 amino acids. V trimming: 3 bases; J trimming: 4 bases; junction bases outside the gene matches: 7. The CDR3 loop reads CASSIGGTGPYEQYF. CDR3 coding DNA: TGTGCCAGTAGTATCGGTGGGACAGGGCCTTACGAGCAGTACTTC.

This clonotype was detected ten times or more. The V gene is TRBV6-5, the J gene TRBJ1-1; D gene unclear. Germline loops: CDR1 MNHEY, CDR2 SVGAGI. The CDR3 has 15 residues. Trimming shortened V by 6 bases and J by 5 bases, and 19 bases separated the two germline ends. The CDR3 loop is CASRRSFDPRTEAFF. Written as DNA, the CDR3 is TGTGCCAGCAGGAGGTCTTTTGACCCGAGGACTGAAGCTTTCTTT.

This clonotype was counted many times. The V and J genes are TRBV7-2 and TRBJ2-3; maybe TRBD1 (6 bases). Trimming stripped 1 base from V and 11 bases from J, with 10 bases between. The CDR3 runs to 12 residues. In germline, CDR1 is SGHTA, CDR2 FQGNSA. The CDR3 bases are TGTGCCAGCAGCTTAGGACCACAGGGGCAGTATTTT. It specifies CASSLGPQGQYF.

CDR3 in amino acids: CASGLGAGDTDTQYF. The CDR3 DNA reads as TGTGCCAGCGGGTTGGGGGCAGGGGACACAGATACGCAGTATTTT. The chain employs TRBV6-1 and TRBJ2-3, with a tentative D call TRBD1 (6 bases). Trimming shortened V by 8 bases and J by 2 bases, and 17 bases separated the two germline ends. The CDR3 is 15 amino acids. CDR1 is MNHNS and CDR2 is SASEGT in the germline V gene.

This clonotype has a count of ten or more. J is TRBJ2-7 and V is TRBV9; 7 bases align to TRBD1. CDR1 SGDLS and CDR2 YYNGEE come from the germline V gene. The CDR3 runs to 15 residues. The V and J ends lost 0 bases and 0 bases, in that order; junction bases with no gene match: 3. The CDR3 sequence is CASSVGDSASYEQYF. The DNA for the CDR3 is TGTGCCAGCAGCGTAGGGGACAGCGCCTCCTACGAGCAGTACTTC.

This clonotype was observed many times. Here the CDR3 reads CASSLFWNTEAFF. CDR3 bases: TGCGCCAGCAGCTTGTTCTGGAACACTGAAGCTTTCTTT. The rearrangement joins TRBV5-1 to TRBJ1-1; D not certain. CDR1 SGHRS and CDR2 YFSETQ come from the germline V gene. Trimming pared 1 base from V and 1 base from J, leaving 5 bases between. The CDR3 sequence is 13 residues long.

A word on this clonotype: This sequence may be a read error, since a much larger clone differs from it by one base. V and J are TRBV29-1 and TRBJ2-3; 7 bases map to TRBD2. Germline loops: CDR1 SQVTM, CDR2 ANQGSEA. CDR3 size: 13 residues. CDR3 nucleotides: TGCAGCGTTGAGGGGGAGGCGGGGGATACGCGGTATTTT. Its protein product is CSVEGEAGDTRYF.

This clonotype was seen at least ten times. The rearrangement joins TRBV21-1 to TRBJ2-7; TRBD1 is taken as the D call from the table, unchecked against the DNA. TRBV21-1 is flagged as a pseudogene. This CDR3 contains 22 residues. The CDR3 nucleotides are TGTGCCAGCAGCAAAGGAGGGAGAGGGCTATACGGCCTATGGGAGGTGGGTTACGAGCAGTACTTC. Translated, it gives CASSKGGRGLYGLWEVGYEQYF.